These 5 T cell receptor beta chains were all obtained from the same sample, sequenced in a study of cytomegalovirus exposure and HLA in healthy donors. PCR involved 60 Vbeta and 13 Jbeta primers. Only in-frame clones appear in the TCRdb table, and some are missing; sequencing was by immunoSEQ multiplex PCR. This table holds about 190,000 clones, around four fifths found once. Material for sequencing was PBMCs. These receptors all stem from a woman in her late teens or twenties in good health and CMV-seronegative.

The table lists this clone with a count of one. The CDR3 here is CASSPDTGSVANEKLFF. CDR3 coding DNA: TGTGCCAGCAGCCCAGATACAGGGAGTGTCGCTAATGAAAAACTGTTTTTT. The chain has TRBV28 and TRBJ1-4; maybe TRBD1 (6 bases). V was clipped by 6 bases and J by 3 bases, with 20 bases between them. Germline V lookup: CDR1 MDHEN, CDR2 SYDVKM. The CDR3 is 17 amino acids.

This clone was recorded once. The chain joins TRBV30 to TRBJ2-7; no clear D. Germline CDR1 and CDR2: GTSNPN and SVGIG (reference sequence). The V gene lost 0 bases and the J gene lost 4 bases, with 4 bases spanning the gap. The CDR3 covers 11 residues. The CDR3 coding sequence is TGTGCCTGGAGTGTTAGTTACGAGCAGTACTTC. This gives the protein CAWSVSYEQYF.

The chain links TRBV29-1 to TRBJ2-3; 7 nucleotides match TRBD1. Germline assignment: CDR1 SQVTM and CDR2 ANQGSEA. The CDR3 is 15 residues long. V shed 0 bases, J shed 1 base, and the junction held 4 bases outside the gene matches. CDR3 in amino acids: CSVEDFQGGTDTQYF. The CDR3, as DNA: TGCAGCGTTGAAGATTTTCAGGGGGGCACAGATACGCAGTATTTT.

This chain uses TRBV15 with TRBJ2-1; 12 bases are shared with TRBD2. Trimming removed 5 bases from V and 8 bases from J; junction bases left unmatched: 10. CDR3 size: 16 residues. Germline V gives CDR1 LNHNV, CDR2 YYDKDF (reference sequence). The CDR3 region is CATSWGASGRDDEQFF. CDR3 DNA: TGTGCCACCAGCTGGGGGGCTAGCGGGAGGGATGATGAGCAGTTCTTC.

The CDR3 sequence: CASSLSLGREFSYEQYF. The CDR3 region has the DNA TGTGCCAGCAGCTTATCCCTCGGGCGGGAGTTCTCCTACGAGCAGTACTTC. The chain employs TRBV7-2 and TRBJ2-7; 7 bases line up with TRBD2. The J segment lost 0 bases and the V segment lost 2 bases, leaving 10 bases of the junction unmatched. CDR1 and CDR2 from the germline V gene are SGHTA and FQGNSA. The CDR3 covers 17 residues.